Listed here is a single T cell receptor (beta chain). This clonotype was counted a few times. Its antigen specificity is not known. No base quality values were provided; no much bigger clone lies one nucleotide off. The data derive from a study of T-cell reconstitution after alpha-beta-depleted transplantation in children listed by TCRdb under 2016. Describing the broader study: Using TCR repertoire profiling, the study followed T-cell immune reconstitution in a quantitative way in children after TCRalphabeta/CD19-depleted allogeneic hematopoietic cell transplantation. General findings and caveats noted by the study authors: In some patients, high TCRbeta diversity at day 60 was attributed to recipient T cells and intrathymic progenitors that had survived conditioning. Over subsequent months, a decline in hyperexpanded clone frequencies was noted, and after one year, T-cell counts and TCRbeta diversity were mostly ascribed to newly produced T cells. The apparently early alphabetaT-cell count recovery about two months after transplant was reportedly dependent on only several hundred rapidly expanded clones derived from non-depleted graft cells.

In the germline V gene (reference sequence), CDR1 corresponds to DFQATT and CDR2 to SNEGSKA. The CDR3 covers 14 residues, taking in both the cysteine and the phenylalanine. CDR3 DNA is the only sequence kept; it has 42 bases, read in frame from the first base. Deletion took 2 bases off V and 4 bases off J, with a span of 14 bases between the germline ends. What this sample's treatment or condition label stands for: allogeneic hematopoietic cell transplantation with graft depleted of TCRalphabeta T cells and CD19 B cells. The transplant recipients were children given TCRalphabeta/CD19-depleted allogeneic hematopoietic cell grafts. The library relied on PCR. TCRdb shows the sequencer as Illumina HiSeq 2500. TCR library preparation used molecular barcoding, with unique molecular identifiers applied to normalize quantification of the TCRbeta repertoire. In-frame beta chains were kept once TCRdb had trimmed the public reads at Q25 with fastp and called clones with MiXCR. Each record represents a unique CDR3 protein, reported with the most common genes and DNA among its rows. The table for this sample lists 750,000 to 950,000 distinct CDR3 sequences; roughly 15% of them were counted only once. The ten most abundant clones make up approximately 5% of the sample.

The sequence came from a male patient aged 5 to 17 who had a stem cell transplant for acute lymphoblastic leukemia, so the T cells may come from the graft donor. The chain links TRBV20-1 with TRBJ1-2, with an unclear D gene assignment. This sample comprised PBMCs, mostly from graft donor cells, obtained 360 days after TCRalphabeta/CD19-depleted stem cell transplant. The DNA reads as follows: TGCAGTGCTAGATGGCGGCCATGGGGCTATGGCTACACCTTC. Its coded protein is CSARWRPWGYGYTF.